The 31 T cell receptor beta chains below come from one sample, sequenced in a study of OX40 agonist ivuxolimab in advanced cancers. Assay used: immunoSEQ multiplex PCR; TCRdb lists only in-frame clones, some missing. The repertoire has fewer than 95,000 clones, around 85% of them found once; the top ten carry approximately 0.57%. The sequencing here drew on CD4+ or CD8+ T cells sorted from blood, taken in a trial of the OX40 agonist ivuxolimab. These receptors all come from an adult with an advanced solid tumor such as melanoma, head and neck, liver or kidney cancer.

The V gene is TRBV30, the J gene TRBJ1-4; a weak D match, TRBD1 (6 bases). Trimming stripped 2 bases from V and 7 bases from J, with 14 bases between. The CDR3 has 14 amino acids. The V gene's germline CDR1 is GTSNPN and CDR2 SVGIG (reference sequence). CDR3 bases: TGTGCCTGGAGTACGGGTCCGGGGGCTGAAAAACTGTTTTTT. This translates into CAWSTGPGAEKLFF.

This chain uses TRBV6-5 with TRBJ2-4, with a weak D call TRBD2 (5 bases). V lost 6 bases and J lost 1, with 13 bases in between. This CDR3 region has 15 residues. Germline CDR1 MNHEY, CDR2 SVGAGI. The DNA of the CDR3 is TGTGCCAGCAGCCCTTACCGCGGGGCCAAAAACATTCAGTACTTC. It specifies CASSPYRGAKNIQYF.

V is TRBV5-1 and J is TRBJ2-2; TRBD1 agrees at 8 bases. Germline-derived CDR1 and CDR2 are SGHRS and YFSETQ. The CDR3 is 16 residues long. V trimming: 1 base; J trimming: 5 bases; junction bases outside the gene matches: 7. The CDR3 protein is CASSLIPGQVTGELFF. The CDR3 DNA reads TGCGCCAGCAGCTTGATACCGGGACAGGTAACCGGGGAGCTGTTTTTT.

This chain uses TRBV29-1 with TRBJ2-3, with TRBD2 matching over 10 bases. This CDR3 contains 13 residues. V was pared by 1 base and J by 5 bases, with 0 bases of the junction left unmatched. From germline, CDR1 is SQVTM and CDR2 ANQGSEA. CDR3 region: CSVEGTSGDTQYF. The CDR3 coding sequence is TGCAGCGTTGAAGGGACTAGCGGAGATACGCAGTATTTT.

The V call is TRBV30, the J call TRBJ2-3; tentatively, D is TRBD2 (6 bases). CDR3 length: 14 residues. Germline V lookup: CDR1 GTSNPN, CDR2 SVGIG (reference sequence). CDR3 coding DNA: TGTGCATCAAAAAGGGCAGGGACTCCTGATACGCAGTATTTT. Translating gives CASKRAGTPDTQYF.

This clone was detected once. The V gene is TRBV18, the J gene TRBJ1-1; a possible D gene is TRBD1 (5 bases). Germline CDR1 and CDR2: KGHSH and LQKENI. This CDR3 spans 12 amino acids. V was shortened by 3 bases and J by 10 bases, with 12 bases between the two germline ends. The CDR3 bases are TGTGCCAGCTCACCGTCACTGGGGGGAGCTTTCTTT. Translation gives CASSPSLGGAFF.

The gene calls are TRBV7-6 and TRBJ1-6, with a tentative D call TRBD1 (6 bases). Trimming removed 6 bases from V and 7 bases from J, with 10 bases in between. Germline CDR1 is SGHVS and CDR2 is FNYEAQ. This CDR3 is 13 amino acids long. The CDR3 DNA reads TGTGCCAGCAGAGGGGGTTCGAATTCACCCCTCCACTTT. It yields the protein CASRGGSNSPLHF.

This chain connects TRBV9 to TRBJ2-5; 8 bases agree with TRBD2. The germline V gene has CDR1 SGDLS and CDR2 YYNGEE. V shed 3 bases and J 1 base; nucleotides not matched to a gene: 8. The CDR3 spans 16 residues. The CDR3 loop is CASSAIAGNLQETQYF. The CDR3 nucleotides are TGTGCCAGCAGCGCCATAGCGGGGAATCTCCAAGAGACCCAGTACTTC.

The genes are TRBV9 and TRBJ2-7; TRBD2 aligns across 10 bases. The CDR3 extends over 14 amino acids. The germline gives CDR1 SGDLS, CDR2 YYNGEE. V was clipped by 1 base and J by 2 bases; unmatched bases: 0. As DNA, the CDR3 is TGTGCCAGCAGCGTAACTAGCGGGACCTACGAGCAGTACTTC. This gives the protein CASSVTSGTYEQYF.

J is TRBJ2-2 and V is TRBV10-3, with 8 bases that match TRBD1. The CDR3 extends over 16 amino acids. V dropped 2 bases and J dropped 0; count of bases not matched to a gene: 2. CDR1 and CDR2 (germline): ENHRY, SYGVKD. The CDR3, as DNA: TGTGCCATCAGTGAGCAGACAGGGGCGAACACCGGGGAGCTGTTTTTT. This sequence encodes CAISEQTGANTGELFF.

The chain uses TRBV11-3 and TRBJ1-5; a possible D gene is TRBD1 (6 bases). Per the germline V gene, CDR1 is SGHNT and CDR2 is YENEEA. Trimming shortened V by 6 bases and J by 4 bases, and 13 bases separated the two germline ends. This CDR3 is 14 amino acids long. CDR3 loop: CASSLGTPNQPQHF. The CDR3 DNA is TGTGCCAGCAGTCTCGGGACACCGAATCAGCCCCAGCATTTT.

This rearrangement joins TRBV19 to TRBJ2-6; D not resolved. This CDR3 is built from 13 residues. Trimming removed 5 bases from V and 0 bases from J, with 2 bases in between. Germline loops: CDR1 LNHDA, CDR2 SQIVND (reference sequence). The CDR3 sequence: CASSDSGANVLTF. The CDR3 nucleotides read TGTGCCAGTAGTGACTCTGGGGCCAACGTCCTGACTTTC.

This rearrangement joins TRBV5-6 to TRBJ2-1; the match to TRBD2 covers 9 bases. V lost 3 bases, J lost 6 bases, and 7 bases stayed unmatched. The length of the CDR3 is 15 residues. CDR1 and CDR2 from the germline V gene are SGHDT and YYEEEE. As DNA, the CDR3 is TGTGCCAGCAGCTCCCCTAGCGGGGTGATCAATGAGCAGTTCTTC. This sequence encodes CASSSPSGVINEQFF.

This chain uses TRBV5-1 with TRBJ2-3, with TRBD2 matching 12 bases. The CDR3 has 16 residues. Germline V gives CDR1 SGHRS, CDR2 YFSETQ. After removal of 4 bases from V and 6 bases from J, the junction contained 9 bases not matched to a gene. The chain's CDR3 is CASSPPTSGGGDTQYF. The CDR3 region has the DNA TGCGCCAGCAGCCCACCGACTAGCGGGGGTGGTGATACGCAGTATTTT.

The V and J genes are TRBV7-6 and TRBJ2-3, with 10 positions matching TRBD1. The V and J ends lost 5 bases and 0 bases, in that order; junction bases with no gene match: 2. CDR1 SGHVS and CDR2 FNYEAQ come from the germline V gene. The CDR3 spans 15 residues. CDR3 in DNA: TGTGCCAGCAGCGACAGGGGGCCGAGCACAGATACGCAGTATTTT. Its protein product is CASSDRGPSTDTQYF.

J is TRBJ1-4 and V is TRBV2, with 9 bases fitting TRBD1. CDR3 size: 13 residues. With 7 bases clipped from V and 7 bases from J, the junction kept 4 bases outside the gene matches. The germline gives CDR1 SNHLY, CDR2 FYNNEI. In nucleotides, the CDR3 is TGTGCCAGCACGACAGGGGGGAGTGAAAAACTGTTTTTT. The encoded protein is CASTTGGSEKLFF.

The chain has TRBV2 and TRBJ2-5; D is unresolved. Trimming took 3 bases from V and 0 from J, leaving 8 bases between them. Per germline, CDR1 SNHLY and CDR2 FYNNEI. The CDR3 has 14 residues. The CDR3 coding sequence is TGTGCCAGCAGTGACCGATCGTACCAAGAGACCCAGTACTTC. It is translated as CASSDRSYQETQYF.

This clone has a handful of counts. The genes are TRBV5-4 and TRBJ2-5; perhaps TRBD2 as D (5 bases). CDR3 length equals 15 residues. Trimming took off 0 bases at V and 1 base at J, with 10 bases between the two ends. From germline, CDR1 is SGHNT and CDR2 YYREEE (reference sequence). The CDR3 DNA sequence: TGTGCCAGCAGCTTGGGTAACGGAGGCCAAGAGACCCAGTACTTC. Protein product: CASSLGNGGQETQYF. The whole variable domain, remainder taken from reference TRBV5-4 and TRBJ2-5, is ETGVTQSPTHLIKTRGQQVTLRCSSQSGHNTVSWYQQALGQGPQFIFQYYREEENGRGNFPPRFSGLQFPNYSSELNVNALELDDSALYLCASSLGNGGQETQYFGPGTRLLVL.

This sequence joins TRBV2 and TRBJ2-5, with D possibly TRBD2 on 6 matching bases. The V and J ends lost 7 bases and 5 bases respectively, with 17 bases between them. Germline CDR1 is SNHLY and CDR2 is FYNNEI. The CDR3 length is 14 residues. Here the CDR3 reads CASIQLAAWETQYF. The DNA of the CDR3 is TGTGCCAGCATTCAACTAGCAGCTTGGGAGACCCAGTACTTC.

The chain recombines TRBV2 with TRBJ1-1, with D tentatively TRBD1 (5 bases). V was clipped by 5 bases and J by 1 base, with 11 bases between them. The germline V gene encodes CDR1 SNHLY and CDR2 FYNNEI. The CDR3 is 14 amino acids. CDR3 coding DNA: TGTGCCAGCAGTCGGGCGGGACGGAACACTGAAGCTTTCTTT. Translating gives CASSRAGRNTEAFF.

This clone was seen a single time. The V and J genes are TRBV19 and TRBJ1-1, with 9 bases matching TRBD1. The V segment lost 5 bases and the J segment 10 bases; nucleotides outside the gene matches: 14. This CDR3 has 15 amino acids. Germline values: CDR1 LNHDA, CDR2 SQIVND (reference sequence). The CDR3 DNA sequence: TGTGCCAGTAGTTCACTAGGACAGGGGTCCCCTGGAGCTTTCTTT. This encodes CASSSLGQGSPGAFF.

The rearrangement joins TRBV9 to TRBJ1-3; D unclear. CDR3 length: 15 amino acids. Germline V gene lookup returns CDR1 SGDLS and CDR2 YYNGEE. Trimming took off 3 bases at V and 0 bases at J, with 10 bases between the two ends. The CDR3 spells CASSAGGTSGNTIYF. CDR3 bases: TGTGCCAGCAGCGCGGGAGGAACCTCTGGAAACACCATATATTTT.

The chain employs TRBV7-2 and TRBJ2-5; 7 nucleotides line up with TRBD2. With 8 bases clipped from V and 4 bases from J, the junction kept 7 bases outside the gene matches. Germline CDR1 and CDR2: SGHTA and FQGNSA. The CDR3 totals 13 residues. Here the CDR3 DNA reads TGTGCCAGCGGGAGGGGTTCGGGAGAGACCCAGTACTTC. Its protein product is CASGRGSGETQYF.

The CDR3 sequence: CASSLEGRSYNEQFF. DNA of the CDR3: TGCGCCAGCAGCTTGGAAGGGCGCTCCTACAATGAGCAGTTCTTC. The chain carries TRBV5-1 and TRBJ2-1; D remains ambiguous. Trimming stripped 0 bases from V and 0 bases from J, with 7 bases between. The CDR3 loop spans 15 amino acids. Germline V gene lookup returns CDR1 SGHRS and CDR2 YFSETQ.

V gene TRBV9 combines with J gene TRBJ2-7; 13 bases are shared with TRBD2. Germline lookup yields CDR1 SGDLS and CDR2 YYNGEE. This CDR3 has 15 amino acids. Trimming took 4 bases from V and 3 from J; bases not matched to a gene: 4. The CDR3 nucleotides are TGTGCCAGCAGCAAGGGGACTAGCGGGGTCTACGAGCAGTACTTC. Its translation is CASSKGTSGVYEQYF. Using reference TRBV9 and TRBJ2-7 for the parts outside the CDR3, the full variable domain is DSGVTQTPKHLITATGQRVTLRCSPRSGDLSVYWYQQSLDQGLQFLIQYYNGEERAKGNILERFSAQQFPDLHSELNLSSLELGDSALYFCASSKGTSGVYEQYFGPGTRLTVT.

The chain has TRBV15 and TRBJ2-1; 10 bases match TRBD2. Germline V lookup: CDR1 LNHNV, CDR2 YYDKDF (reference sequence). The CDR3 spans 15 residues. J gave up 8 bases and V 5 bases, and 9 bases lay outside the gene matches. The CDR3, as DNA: TGTGCCACCAGCGGAGGACTAGCGGAGGTCTATGAGCAGTTCTTC. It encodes CATSGGLAEVYEQFF.

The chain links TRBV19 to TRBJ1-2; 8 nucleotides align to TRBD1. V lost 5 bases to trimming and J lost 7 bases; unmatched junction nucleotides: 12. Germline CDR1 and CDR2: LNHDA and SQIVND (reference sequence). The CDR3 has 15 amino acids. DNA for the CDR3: TGTGCCAGTAGTTCCCTGGACAGGGTGACGGCTGGCTACACCTTC. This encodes CASSSLDRVTAGYTF.

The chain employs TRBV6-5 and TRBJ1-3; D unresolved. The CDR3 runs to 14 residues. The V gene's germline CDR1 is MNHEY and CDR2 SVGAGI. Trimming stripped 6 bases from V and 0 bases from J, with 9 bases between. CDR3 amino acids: CASSPPGSGNTIYF. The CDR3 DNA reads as TGTGCCAGCAGCCCCCCCGGCTCTGGAAACACCATATATTTT.

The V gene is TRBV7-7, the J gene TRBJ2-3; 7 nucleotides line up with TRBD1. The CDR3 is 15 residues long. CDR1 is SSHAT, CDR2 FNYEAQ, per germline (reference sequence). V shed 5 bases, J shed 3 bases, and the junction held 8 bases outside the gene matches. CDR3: CASSPRGGRTDTQYF. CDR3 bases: TGTGCCAGCAGCCCGAGAGGGGGCCGTACAGATACGCAGTATTTT.

This CDR3 reads CASSPRQGHGYTF. As DNA, the CDR3 is TGTGCCAGCAGCCCCCGACAGGGCCATGGCTACACCTTC. The V and J genes are TRBV14 and TRBJ1-2; 7 bases match TRBD1. There are 13 residues in the CDR3. The junction had 5 bases not matched to a gene; V was cut back by 4 bases and J by 6 bases. CDR1 and CDR2 (germline): SGHDN, FVKESK.

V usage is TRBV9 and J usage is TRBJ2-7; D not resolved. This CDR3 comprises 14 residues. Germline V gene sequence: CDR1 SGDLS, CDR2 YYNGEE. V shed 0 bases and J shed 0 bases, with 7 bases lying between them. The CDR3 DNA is TGTGCCAGCAGCGTAGGACTCCTCTCCTACGAGCAGTACTTC. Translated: CASSVGLLSYEQYF.